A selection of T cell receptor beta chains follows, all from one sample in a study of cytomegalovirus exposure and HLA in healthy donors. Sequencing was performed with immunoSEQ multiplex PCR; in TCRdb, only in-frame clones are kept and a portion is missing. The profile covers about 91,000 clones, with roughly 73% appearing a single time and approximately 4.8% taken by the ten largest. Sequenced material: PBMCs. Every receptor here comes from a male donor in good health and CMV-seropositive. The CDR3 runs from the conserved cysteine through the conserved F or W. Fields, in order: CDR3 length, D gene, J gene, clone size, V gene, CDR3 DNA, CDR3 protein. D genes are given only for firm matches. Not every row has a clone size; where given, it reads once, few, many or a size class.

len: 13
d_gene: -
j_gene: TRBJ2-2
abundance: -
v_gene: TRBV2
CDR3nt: TGTGCCAGCAGTTTAGGAGGGGCCGGGGAGCTGTTTTTT
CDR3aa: CASSLGGAGELFF

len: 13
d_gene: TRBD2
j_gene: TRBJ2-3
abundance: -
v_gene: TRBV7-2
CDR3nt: TGTGCCAGCAGCTCCCGACTAGCGGATACGCAGTATTTT
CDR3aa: CASSSRLADTQYF

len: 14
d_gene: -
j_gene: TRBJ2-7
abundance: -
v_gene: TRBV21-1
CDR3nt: TGTGCCAGCAGCAAATCGGTTCGTTCCTACGAGCAGTACTTC
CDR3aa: CASSKSVRSYEQYF

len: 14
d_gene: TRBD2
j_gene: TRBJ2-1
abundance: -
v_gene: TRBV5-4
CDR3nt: TGTGCCAGCAGCTTGGCAGCGGGGTCGAACGAGCAGTTCTTC
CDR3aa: CASSLAAGSNEQFF

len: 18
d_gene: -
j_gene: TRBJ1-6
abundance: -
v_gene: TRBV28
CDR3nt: TGTGCCAGCAGCCTCCACCAGGGCTTCAGCTCCTATAATTCACCCCTCCACTTT
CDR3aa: CASSLHQGFSSYNSPLHF

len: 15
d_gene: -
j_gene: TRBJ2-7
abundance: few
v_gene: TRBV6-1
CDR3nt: TGTGCCAGCAGTGAAGAAGTGGACAGCCCTCATGAGCAGTACTTC
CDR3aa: CASSEEVDSPHEQYF

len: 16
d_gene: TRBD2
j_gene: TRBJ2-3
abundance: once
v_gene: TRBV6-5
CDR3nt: TGTGCCAGCAGTTACGGCGGGGGATTGTACACAGATACGCAGTATTTT
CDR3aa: CASSYGGGLYTDTQYF

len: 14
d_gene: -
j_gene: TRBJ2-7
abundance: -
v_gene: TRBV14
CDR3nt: TGTGCCAGCAGTGACGGGGGTTACTCCTACGAGCAGTACTTC
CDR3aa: CASSDGGYSYEQYF

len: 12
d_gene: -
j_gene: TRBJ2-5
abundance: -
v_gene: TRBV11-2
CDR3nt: TGTGCCAGCAGCTTCACTAGCGAGACCCAGTACTTC
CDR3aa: CASSFTSETQYF

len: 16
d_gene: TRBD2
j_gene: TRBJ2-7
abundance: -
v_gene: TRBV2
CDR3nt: TGTGCCAGCAGTGAGTTTGGAGCGGGGGGGCCAATCGAGCAGTACTTC
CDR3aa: CASSEFGAGGPIEQYF

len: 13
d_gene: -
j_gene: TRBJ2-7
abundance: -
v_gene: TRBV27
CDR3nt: TGTGCCAGCAGCGTGGACAGCTCCTACGAGCAGTACTTC
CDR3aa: CASSVDSSYEQYF

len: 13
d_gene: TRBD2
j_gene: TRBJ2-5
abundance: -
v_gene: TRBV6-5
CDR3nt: TGTGCCAGCAGAAAAGCGGGGGTAGAGACCCAGTACTTC
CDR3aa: CASRKAGVETQYF

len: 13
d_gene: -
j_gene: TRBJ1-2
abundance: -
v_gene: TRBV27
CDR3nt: TGTGCCAGCAGTTTACGGAGGACCTATGGCTACACCTTC
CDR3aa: CASSLRRTYGYTF

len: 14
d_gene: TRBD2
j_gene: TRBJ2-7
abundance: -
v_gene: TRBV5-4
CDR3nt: TGTGCCAGCAGCCTATGGGCGGGGGCCTACGAGCAGTACTTC
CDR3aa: CASSLWAGAYEQYF

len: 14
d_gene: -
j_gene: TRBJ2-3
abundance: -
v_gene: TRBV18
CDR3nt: TGTGCCAGCTCACTCGGGACTGGCACAGATACGCAGTATTTT
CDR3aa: CASSLGTGTDTQYF

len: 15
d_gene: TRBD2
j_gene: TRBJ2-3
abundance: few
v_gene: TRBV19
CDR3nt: TGTGCCAGTCGTACAAAGACTAGCGGGAGTCAGACGCAGTATTTT
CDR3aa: CASRTKTSGSQTQYF

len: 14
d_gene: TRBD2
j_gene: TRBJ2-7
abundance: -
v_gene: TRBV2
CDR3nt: TGTGCCAGCAGGGGACTAGCGGGGGGGCAAGAGCAGTACTTC
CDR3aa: CASRGLAGGQEQYF

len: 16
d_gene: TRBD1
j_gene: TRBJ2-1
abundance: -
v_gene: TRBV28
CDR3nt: TGTGCCAGCACCGGGACAGGTAGGAATTCCTACAATGAGCAGTTCTTC
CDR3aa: CASTGTGRNSYNEQFF

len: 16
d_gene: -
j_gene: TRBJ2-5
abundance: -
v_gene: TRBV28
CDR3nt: TGTGCCAGCAGTTTTTACGGGACAAGGGCGCAAGAGACCCAGTACTTC
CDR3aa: CASSFYGTRAQETQYF

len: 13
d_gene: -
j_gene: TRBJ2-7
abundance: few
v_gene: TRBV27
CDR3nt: TGTGCCAGCATTAAACAGGGTTCTATTGAGCAGTACTTC
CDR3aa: CASIKQGSIEQYF

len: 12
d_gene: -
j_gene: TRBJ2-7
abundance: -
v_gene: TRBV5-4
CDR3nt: TGTGCCAGCAGCTTGGCCGGCGGCGAGCAGTACTTC
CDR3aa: CASSLAGGEQYF

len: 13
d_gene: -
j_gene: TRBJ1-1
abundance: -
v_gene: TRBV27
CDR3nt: TGTGCCAGCAGTTGGGACACCGGCACTGAAGCTTTCTTT
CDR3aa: CASSWDTGTEAFF

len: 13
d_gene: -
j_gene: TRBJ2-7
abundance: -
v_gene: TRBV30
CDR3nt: TGTGCCTGGAGTGTCCAGGGTGTAGGGGAGCAGTACTTC
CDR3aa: CAWSVQGVGEQYF

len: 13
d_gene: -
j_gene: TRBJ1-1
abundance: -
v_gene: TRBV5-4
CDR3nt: TGTGCCAGCAGCCCTGCTAAGAACACTGAAGCTTTCTTT
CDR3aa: CASSPAKNTEAFF

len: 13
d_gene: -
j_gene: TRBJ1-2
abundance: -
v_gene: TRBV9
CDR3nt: TGTGCCAGCAGCGTAATGGCAAGCTATGGCTACACCTTC
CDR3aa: CASSVMASYGYTF

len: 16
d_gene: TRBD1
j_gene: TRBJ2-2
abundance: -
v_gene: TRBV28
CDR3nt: TGTGCCAGCAGTTCGTTCTGGGACAGGGAGACCGGGGAGCTGTTTTTT
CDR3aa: CASSSFWDRETGELFF

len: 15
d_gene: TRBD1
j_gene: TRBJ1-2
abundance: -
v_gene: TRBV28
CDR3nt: TGTGCCAGCGTGGCAGGGGGTCAGCGGGCCTATGGCTACACCTTC
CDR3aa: CASVAGGQRAYGYTF

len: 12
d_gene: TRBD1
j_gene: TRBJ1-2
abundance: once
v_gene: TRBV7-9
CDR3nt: TGTGCCACTGCACCCCGGGACAGGGAAAACACCTTC
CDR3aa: CATAPRDRENTF

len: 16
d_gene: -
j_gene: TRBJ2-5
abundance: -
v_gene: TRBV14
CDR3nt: TGTGCCAGCAGCCAATGGTCTGGTAGCAGGGTAGAGACCCAGTACTTC
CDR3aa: CASSQWSGSRVETQYF

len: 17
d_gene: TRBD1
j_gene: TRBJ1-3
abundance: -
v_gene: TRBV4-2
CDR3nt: TGTGCCAGCAGCCCCCGGGACAGGGGCGACTCTGGAAACACCATATATTTT
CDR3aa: CASSPRDRGDSGNTIYF

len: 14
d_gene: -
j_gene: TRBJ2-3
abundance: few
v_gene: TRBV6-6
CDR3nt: TGTGCCAGCAGCGCCGGACTTTTCACAGATACGCAGTATTTT
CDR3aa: CASSAGLFTDTQYF

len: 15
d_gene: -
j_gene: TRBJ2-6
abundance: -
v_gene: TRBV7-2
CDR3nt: TGTGCCAGCAGCCGACAACGCTCTGGGGCCAACGTCCTGACTTTC
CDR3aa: CASSRQRSGANVLTF

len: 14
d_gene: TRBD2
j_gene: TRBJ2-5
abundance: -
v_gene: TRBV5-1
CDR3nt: TGCGCCAGCAGCACGCGGGGGTCCGGAGAGACCCAGTACTTC
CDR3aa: CASSTRGSGETQYF

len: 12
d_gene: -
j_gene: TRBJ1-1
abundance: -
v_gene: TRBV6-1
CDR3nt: TGTGCCGGTCAGGAGGGGAGCACTGAAGCTTTCTTT
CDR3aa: CAGQEGSTEAFF

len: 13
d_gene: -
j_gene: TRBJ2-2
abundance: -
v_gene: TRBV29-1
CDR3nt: TGCAGCGTTGACCGAGGTAACACCGGGGAGCTGTTTTTT
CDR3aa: CSVDRGNTGELFF

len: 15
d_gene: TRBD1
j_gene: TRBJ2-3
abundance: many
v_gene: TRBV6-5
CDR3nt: TGTGCCAGCAGTACCTGGGGGACAGGCACAGATACGCAGTATTTT
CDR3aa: CASSTWGTGTDTQYF

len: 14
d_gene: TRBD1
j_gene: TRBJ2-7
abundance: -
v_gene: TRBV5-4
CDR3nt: TGTGCCAGCAGCTCGGCGCAGGGGGCCTACGAGCAGTACTTC
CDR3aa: CASSSAQGAYEQYF

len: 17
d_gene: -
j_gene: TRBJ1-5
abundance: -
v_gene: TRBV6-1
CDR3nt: TGTGCCAGCAGTGAAGGGCAGGGAAGGAGTGGCAATCAGCCCCAGCATTTT
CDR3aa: CASSEGQGRSGNQPQHF

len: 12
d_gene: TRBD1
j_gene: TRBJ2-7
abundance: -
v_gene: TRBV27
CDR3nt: TGTGCCAGCAGCGGACAGGGGTTCGAGCAGTACTTC
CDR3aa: CASSGQGFEQYF

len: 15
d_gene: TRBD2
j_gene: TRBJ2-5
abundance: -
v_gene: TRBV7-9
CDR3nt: TGTGCCAGCAGCCCCAGGACTAGCGGGGAAATAACGCAGTACTTC
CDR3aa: CASSPRTSGEITQYF

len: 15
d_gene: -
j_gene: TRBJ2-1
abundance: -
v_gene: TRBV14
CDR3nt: TGTGCCAGCAGCCAAGTTGGGTACGGGTGGAATGAGCAGTTCTTC
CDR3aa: CASSQVGYGWNEQFF

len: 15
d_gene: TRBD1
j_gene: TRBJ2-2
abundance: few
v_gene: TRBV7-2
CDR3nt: TGTGCCAGCAGCTTCGGCAGGGGGCTAAGCGGGGAGCTGTTTTTT
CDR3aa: CASSFGRGLSGELFF

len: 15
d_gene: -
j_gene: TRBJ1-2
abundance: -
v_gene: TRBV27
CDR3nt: TGTGCCAGCAGTTTTCTGGCACGTAACATCTATGGCTACACCTTC
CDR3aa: CASSFLARNIYGYTF

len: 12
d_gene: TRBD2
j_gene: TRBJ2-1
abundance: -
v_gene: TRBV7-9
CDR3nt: TGTGCCAGCAGAGAACTAGCGGATGAGCAGTTCTTC
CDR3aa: CASRELADEQFF

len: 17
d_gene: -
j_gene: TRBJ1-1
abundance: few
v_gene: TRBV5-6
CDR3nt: TGTGCCAGCAGCGGAGGGGACCCCAAAATCCGGGGCACTGAAGCTTTCTTT
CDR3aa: CASSGGDPKIRGTEAFF

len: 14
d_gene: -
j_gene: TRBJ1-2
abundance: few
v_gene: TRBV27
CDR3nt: TGTGCCAGCAGCCCAGGGGCCGCTAACTATGGCTACACCTTC
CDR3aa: CASSPGAANYGYTF

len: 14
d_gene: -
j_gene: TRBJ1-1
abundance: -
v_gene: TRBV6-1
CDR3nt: TGTGCCAGCAGTGAACAACAGGTGAACACTGAAGCTTTCTTT
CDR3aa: CASSEQQVNTEAFF

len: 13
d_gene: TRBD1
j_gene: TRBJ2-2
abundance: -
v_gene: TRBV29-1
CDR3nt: TGCAGCGTTACGACAGGGACCACCGGGGAGCTGTTTTTT
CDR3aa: CSVTTGTTGELFF

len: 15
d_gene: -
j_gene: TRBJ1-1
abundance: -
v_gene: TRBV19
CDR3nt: TGTGCCAGTAGTATGGGGCAGGGCGGGAACACTGAAGCTTTCTTT
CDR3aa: CASSMGQGGNTEAFF

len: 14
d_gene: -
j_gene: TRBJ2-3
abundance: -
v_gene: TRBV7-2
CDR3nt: TGTGCCAGCAGCTCCGGGCCTAGCCTAAATACGCAGTATTTT
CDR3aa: CASSSGPSLNTQYF

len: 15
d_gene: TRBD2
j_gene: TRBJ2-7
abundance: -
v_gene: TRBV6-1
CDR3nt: TGTGCCAGCAGTGAGACTAGCGGGTCCCCCTACGAGCAGTACTTC
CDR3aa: CASSETSGSPYEQYF

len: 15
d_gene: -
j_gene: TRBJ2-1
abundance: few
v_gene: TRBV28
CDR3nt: TGTGCCAGCAGCCCCCGGCCAGCGGATTACAATGAGCAGTTCTTC
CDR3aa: CASSPRPADYNEQFF

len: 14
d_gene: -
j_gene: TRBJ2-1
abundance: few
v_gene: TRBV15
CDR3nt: TGTGCCACCAGACTTACGTCAGGCTACAATGAGCAGTTCTTC
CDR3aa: CATRLTSGYNEQFF

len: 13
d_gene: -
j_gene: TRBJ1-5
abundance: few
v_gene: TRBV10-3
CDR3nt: TGTGCCATCAGTGAGAACACCAATCAGCCCCAGCATTTT
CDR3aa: CAISENTNQPQHF